These 19 T cell receptor beta chains came from one sample sequenced in a study of T cells in narcolepsy. Here immunoSEQ multiplex PCR was the method, and the copy in TCRdb shows in-frame clones only, minus some. The sample lists about 33,000 clones, approximately 84% occurring once. Sequencing used CD45RA- memory CD4+ T cells from PBMCs. The receptors were gathered from a human donor with narcolepsy.

This chain links TRBV6-5 with TRBJ1-2; 7 bases are shared with TRBD1. Looked up from germline, CDR1 is MNHEY and CDR2 is SVGAGI. The CDR3 totals 14 residues. The J segment lost 5 bases and the V segment lost 6 bases, leaving 9 bases of the junction unmatched. CDR3 sequence: CASSGTGVGYGYTF. The CDR3 DNA sequence: TGTGCCAGCAGCGGTACAGGGGTTGGGTATGGCTACACCTTC.

This chain links TRBV7-8 with TRBJ2-5, with 10 bases that match TRBD2. The junction had 13 bases not matched to a gene; V was cut back by 5 bases and J by 1 base. The CDR3 sequence is 18 residues long. Per the germline V gene, CDR1 is SGHVS and CDR2 is FQNEAQ. CDR3 amino acids: CASSVTRGQRGGQETQYF. CDR3 DNA sequence: TGTGCCAGCAGCGTTACGCGGGGCCAGCGGGGGGGCCAAGAGACCCAGTACTTC.

J is TRBJ2-3 and V is TRBV7-8; tentatively, D is TRBD2 (5 bases). Trimming removed 5 bases from V and 0 bases from J, with 15 bases in between. This CDR3 region has 16 residues. CDR1 SGHVS and CDR2 FQNEAQ come from the germline V gene. The CDR3 loop is CASSGEGLASTDTQYF. In nucleotides, the CDR3 is TGTGCCAGCAGCGGGGAAGGACTCGCGAGCACAGATACGCAGTATTTT.

V usage is TRBV15 and J usage is TRBJ1-4; D is uncertain. Trimming took off 1 base at V and 5 bases at J, with 5 bases between the two ends. Per germline, CDR1 LNHNV and CDR2 YYDKDF (reference sequence). This CDR3 region has 13 residues. For the CDR3, the DNA is TGTGCCACCAGCAGAGGGGTAAATGAAAAACTGTTTTTT. Protein: CATSRGVNEKLFF.

V usage is TRBV5-1 and J usage is TRBJ2-3; the D call may be TRBD1 or TRBD2 (5 bases each). The CDR3 sequence is 14 residues long. Trimming cost V 0 bases and J 4 bases, with 9 bases left between them. Looked up from germline, CDR1 is SGHRS and CDR2 is YFSETQ. CDR3 coding DNA: TGCGCCAGCAGCTTGGTGGGGACGTCAGATACGCAGTATTTT. Encoded protein: CASSLVGTSDTQYF.

V usage is TRBV11-1 and J usage is TRBJ2-3; 9 bases line up with TRBD2. This CDR3 is 18 amino acids long. After removal of 1 base from V and 2 bases from J, the junction contained 10 bases not matched to a gene. Germline V gene lookup returns CDR1 SGHAT and CDR2 FQDESV (reference sequence). The CDR3 reads CASSLDQGGGAFTDTQYF. CDR3 in DNA: TGTGCCAGCAGCTTAGATCAGGGCGGGGGGGCCTTCACAGATACGCAGTATTTT.

The gene calls are TRBV28 and TRBJ2-1, with 10 bases lining up with TRBD2. V trimming: 6 bases; J trimming: 4 bases; junction bases outside the gene matches: 3. The CDR3 is 14 residues long. CDR1 MDHEN and CDR2 SYDVKM come from the germline V gene. The CDR3, as DNA: TGTGCCAGCAGCAAAGCGGGGGGGTACAATGAGCAGTTCTTC. Its protein is CASSKAGGYNEQFF.

This clone was counted only a few times. This chain links TRBV7-9 with TRBJ2-2; maybe TRBD1 (7 bases). The V end was cut by 2 bases, the J end by 4 bases, with 11 bases between. CDR3 length: 15 residues. CDR1 and CDR2 from the germline V gene are SEHNR and FQNEAQ (reference sequence). This chain's CDR3 is CASSLSQGGTGELFF. CDR3 DNA: TGTGCCAGCAGCTTATCGCAGGGGGGCACCGGGGAGCTGTTTTTT.

CDR3 sequence (DNA): TGTGCCATCAGCCTGACAGGGGGCTGTGATGGCTACACCTTC. Its translation is CAISLTGGCDGYTF. V is TRBV10-3 and J is TRBJ1-2; 10 nucleotides match TRBD1. This CDR3 has 14 residues. With V trimmed by 6 bases and J by 6 bases, 7 bases remained unmatched. In germline, CDR1 is ENHRY, CDR2 SYGVKD.

The chain joins TRBV11-2 to TRBJ2-7; D is uncertain. Between the trimmed V and J ends, which lost 0 bases and 7 bases, there was a span of 10 bases. This CDR3 has 13 residues. Germline-derived CDR1 and CDR2 are SGHAT and FQNNGV. CDR3 protein: CASSLDRVREQYF. In nucleotides, the CDR3 is TGTGCCAGCAGCTTAGATAGGGTGCGGGAGCAGTACTTC.

The chain joins TRBV6-1 to TRBJ2-2, with 11 bases that match TRBD2. Germline assignment: CDR1 MNHNS and CDR2 SASEGT. Trimming took 3 bases from V and 2 from J; bases not matched to a gene: 2. This CDR3 has 16 amino acids. The CDR3 sequence is CASSEGTSGNTGELFF. The DNA of the CDR3 is TGTGCCAGCAGTGAGGGGACTAGCGGTAACACCGGGGAGCTGTTTTTT.

This clone turned up a few times. CDR3: CAISASDLNTGELFF. Here the CDR3 DNA reads TGTGCCATCAGTGCTTCGGACCTAAACACCGGGGAGCTGTTTTTT. The rearrangement joins TRBV10-3 to TRBJ2-2; D ambiguous. The length of the CDR3 is 15 residues. V was clipped by 4 bases and J by 2 bases, with 11 bases between them. Per the germline V gene, CDR1 is ENHRY and CDR2 is SYGVKD.

The chain employs TRBV7-2 and TRBJ2-7; a weak D match, TRBD1 (5 bases). Trimming left V 3 bases short and J 3 bases short, with 12 bases between. Germline V gene data show CDR1 as SGHTA and CDR2 as FQGNSA. The CDR3 is made up of 14 amino acids. The chain's CDR3 is CASSFRKGDYEQYF. In nucleotides, the CDR3 is TGTGCCAGCAGCTTCAGGAAAGGGGACTACGAGCAGTACTTC.

The chain couples TRBV28 to TRBJ2-7; no clear D gene. This CDR3 has 16 residues. V lost 6 bases to trimming and J lost 1 base, with 19 bases between them. Germline CDR1 is MDHEN and CDR2 is SYDVKM. The CDR3 bases are TGTGCCAGCAGCCCACCCAGCAGCGACATTTCCTACGAGCAGTACTTC. Amino acids: CASSPPSSDISYEQYF.

J is TRBJ1-1 and V is TRBV9, with TRBD1 identical over 8 bases. There are 14 residues in the CDR3. The germline gives CDR1 SGDLS, CDR2 YYNGEE. V dropped 4 bases and J dropped 5; count of bases not matched to a gene: 7. The chain's CDR3 is CASSPRQGRTEAFF. The CDR3 nucleotides read TGTGCCAGCAGCCCGCGACAGGGGAGGACTGAAGCTTTCTTT.

In nucleotides, the CDR3 is TGTGCCACCAGCAGAGGGGTGGCAGGGGCCAACGAGCAGTACTTC. Translation: CATSRGVAGANEQYF. The genes are TRBV15 and TRBJ2-7; the D gene is possibly TRBD1 (6 bases). Germline V gene lookup returns CDR1 LNHNV and CDR2 YYDKDF (reference sequence). Between the trimmed V and J ends, which lost 1 base and 5 bases, there was a span of 15 bases. The CDR3 totals 15 residues. The full variable domain, in which reference TRBV15 and TRBJ2-7 provide the parts outside the CDR3, is DAMVIQNPRYQVTQFGKPVTLSCSQTLNHNVMYWYQQKSSQAPKLLFHYYDKDFNNEADTPDNFQSRRPNTSFCFLDIRSPGLGDTAMYLCATSRGVAGANEQYFGPGTRLTVT.

Of note for this clone: Relative to the germline gene, one junction end is altered; a read error may explain this. The rearrangement joins TRBV6-6 to TRBJ2-1; D may be TRBD1 (6 bases). Germline values: CDR1 MNHNY, CDR2 SVGAGI (reference sequence). CDR3 length: 14 amino acids. The CDR3 reads CASIKEDRYNERFF. DNA of the CDR3: TGTGCCAGCATTAAGGAGGACAGATACAATGAGCGGTTCTTC.

The chain recombines TRBV27 with TRBJ2-5; D possibly corresponds to TRBD2 (5 bases). V was pared by 3 bases and J by 4 bases, with 18 bases between. The CDR3 contains 16 residues. Germline values: CDR1 MNHEY, CDR2 SMNVEV (reference sequence). The CDR3 is CASSFYRTRRIETQYF. CDR3 DNA sequence: TGTGCCAGCAGTTTTTACCGGACGCGGAGGATAGAGACCCAGTACTTC.

This rearrangement joins TRBV7-2 to TRBJ1-2; D not resolved. The CDR3 spans 11 residues. Germline CDR1 and CDR2: SGHTA and FQGNSA. V lost 4 bases and J 3 bases, leaving 3 bases between the germline ends. The CDR3 DNA sequence: TGTGCCAGCAGCTCGGACTATGGCTACACCTTC. Translating gives CASSSDYGYTF. Using reference TRBV7-2 and TRBJ1-2 for the parts outside the CDR3, the full variable domain is GAGVSQSPSNKVTEKGKDVELRCDPISGHTALYWYRQSLGQGLEFLIYFQGNSAPDKSGLPSDRFSAERTGGSVSTLTIQRTQQEDSAVYLCASSSDYGYTFGSGTRLTVV.